This TCR beta chain was captured in a study of response to subunit inactivated influenza vaccine. TCRdb processed the RT-PCR reads anew with MiXCR; each CDR3 protein has one entry. The sample lists a few hundred thousand distinct CDR3 sequences; 12% to 15% were seen once. Germline assignment: CDR1 MDHEN and CDR2 SYDVKM. The V end was cut by 7 bases, the J end by 1 base, with 10 bases between. This CDR3 is 13 amino acids long. Study conclusions and caveats: Authors suggested that a seasonal influenza vaccination recruits few new T cells each time.

This clonotype came up a few times. Its antigen is still unknown. Sample: PBMCs from blood, taken 11 to 12 days after vaccination. The chain has TRBV28 and TRBJ2-5; D possibly corresponds to TRBD2 (6 bases). The receptor was derived from a man aged 45 to 65 who received an inactivated influenza vaccine. CDR3 region: CASKGSGQETQYF. CDR3 nucleotides: TGTGCCAGCAAGGGTAGCGGCCAAGAGACCCAGTACTTC.